The 21 T cell receptor beta chains reported below all come from one sample, sequenced in a study of blood T cell repertoires in COVID-19. Data came from immunoSEQ multiplex PCR; TCRdb stores just in-frame clones and leaves some out. The table includes around 75,000 clones, almost 90% detected once. Sequencing was performed on peripheral blood. Every receptor here comes from a human donor in a cohort sampled during active COVID-19.

The V call is TRBV28, the J call TRBJ1-4, with D maybe TRBD1 (6 bases). The V end lost 6 bases, the J end lost 13 bases, and 21 bases lay between the germline ends. This CDR3 region has 14 residues. The germline V gene has CDR1 MDHEN and CDR2 SYDVKM. The CDR3 spells CASRFTQRTEGLFF. As DNA, the CDR3 is TGTGCCAGCAGGTTCACACAGAGGACAGAGGGACTGTTTTTT.

V usage is TRBV10-3 and J usage is TRBJ2-4; maybe TRBD1 (5 bases). Trimming shortened V by 8 bases and J by 8 bases, and 16 bases separated the two germline ends. Germline values: CDR1 ENHRY, CDR2 SYGVKD. The CDR3 runs to 13 residues. This CDR3 reads CAIGADPKDIQYF. The CDR3 DNA is TGTGCCATCGGGGCGGATCCAAAAGACATTCAGTACTTC.

The chain employs TRBV18 and TRBJ1-5; D remains unclear. Trimming removed 4 bases from V and 2 bases from J, with 9 bases in between. The CDR3 has 14 amino acids. The V gene's germline CDR1 is KGHSH and CDR2 LQKENI. CDR3 sequence (DNA): TGTGCCAGCTCACTGTCGATAGGCAATCAGCCCCAGCATTTT. Protein sequence: CASSLSIGNQPQHF.

The V call is TRBV19, the J call TRBJ1-5, with a possible D match to TRBD1 (6 bases). This CDR3 contains 14 residues. Germline V gene lookup returns CDR1 LNHDA and CDR2 SQIVND (reference sequence). V dropped 0 bases and J dropped 6 bases, with 9 bases sitting between them. In DNA form, the CDR3 reads TGTGCCAGTAGTATAGAAGGGGGTGCTCAGCCCCAGCATTTT. This gives the protein CASSIEGGAQPQHF. The full variable domain, completed using reference TRBV19 and TRBJ1-5, is DGGITQSPKYLFRKEGQNVTLSCEQNLNHDAMYWYRQDPGQGLRLIYYSQIVNDFQKGDIAEGYSVSREKKESFPLTVTSAQKNPTAFYLCASSIEGGAQPQHFGDGTRLSIL.

The chain couples TRBV28 to TRBJ2-3; 8 bases agree with TRBD1. Germline CDR1 and CDR2: MDHEN and SYDVKM. The CDR3 sequence is 16 residues long. V was pared by 4 bases and J by 6 bases, with 12 bases of the junction left unmatched. The CDR3 DNA follows: TGTGCCAGCAGTTCCGGGACAGGTGGGGAGATCGATACGCAGTATTTT. It encodes CASSSGTGGEIDTQYF.

The CDR3 here is CASRPQGQVGVNYGYTF. CDR3 DNA: TGTGCCAGTAGACCACAGGGACAGGTGGGCGTTAACTATGGCTACACCTTC. J is TRBJ1-2 and V is TRBV19; TRBD1 matches 8 bases. V gave up 6 bases and J gave up 1 base; unmatched junction bases: 13. This CDR3 contains 17 residues. Germline values: CDR1 LNHDA, CDR2 SQIVND (reference sequence). The whole variable domain, remainder taken from reference TRBV19 and TRBJ1-2, is DGGITQSPKYLFRKEGQNVTLSCEQNLNHDAMYWYRQDPGQGLRLIYYSQIVNDFQKGDIAEGYSVSREKKESFPLTVTSAQKNPTAFYLCASRPQGQVGVNYGYTFGSGTRLTVV.

This clone was detected only once. This chain joins TRBV4-1 and TRBJ1-2; 9 bases fit TRBD1. This CDR3 contains 13 residues. Losses at the gene ends were 1 base for V and 6 bases for J; bases not matched to a gene: 0. Germline values: CDR1 MGHRA, CDR2 YSYEKL. This CDR3 reads CASSQGTGDGYTF. The CDR3 DNA is TGCGCCAGCAGCCAAGGGACAGGGGATGGCTACACCTTC.

The chain employs TRBV5-4 and TRBJ2-3, with D tentatively TRBD2 (5 bases). Germline V gene data show CDR1 as SGHNT and CDR2 as YYREEE (reference sequence). Trimming removed 0 bases at V and 1 base at J, with 9 bases between. CDR3 size: 15 residues. The CDR3 sequence: CASSLGGLGTDTQYF. The DNA of the CDR3 is TGTGCCAGCAGCTTGGGAGGGCTGGGCACAGATACGCAGTATTTT.

The rearrangement links TRBV4-2 to TRBJ2-5; perhaps TRBD2 as D (5 bases). Trimming took 0 bases from V and 2 from J, leaving 13 bases between them. The CDR3 is 16 amino acids. Germline V gives CDR1 LGHNA, CDR2 YNFKEQ. The CDR3 nucleotides read TGTGCCAGCAGCCAAGATGGGCCTAGCAATCAAGAGACCCAGTACTTC. Its translation: CASSQDGPSNQETQYF.

The rearrangement uses TRBV5-6 and TRBJ2-1; the match to TRBD2 covers 8 bases. V lost 1 base and J lost 3; bases outside the gene matches: 6. CDR3 length equals 16 residues. Germline assignment: CDR1 SGHDT and CDR2 YYEEEE. CDR3: CASSLQAGAIYNEQFF. CDR3 sequence (DNA): TGTGCCAGCAGCTTGCAAGCGGGGGCTATCTACAATGAGCAGTTCTTC.

The rearrangement uses TRBV28 and TRBJ2-7; TRBD2 matches 10 bases. V shed 3 bases and J 6 bases; nucleotides not matched to a gene: 5. Per germline, CDR1 MDHEN and CDR2 SYDVKM. There are 14 residues in the CDR3. The CDR3 DNA reads TGTGCCAGCAGTTTCCTAGCGGGAGATTCCGAGCAGTACTTC. This codes for CASSFLAGDSEQYF. Complete variable domain (other parts from reference TRBV28 and TRBJ2-7): DVKVTQSSRYLVKRTGEKVFLECVQDMDHENMFWYRQDPGLGLRLIYFSYDVKMKEKGDIPEGYSVSREKKERFSLILESASTNQTSMYLCASSFLAGDSEQYFGPGTRLTVT.

The chain carries TRBV19 and TRBJ2-2, with 10 bases lining up with TRBD1. CDR3 length: 17 residues. V shed 6 bases and J 4 bases; nucleotides not matched to a gene: 11. CDR1 is LNHDA, CDR2 SQIVND, per germline (reference sequence). The DNA for the CDR3 is TGTGCCAGTAGCCTGCGACCAGGGACAGGGGTCACCGGGGAGCTGTTTTTT. It translates to CASSLRPGTGVTGELFF.

The chain recombines TRBV5-1 with TRBJ2-7; TRBD1 matches 10 bases. V shed 3 bases, J shed 5 bases, and the junction held 8 bases outside the gene matches. Germline V lookup: CDR1 SGHRS, CDR2 YFSETQ. There are 15 residues in the CDR3. CDR3 residues: CASSSAGTGDHEQYF. The CDR3, as DNA: TGCGCCAGCAGCTCGGCCGGGACAGGGGATCACGAGCAGTACTTC.

The CDR3 protein is CASSQEAVSRDYNEKLFF. In DNA, the CDR3 is TGCGCCAGCAGCCAAGAGGCCGTAAGCCGGGATTACAATGAAAAACTGTTTTTT. The genes are TRBV4-3 and TRBJ1-4; D remains ambiguous. Germline CDR1 reads LGHNA; CDR2 reads YSLEER. V lost 0 bases, J lost 5 bases, and 19 bases lay in between. The CDR3 extends over 18 amino acids.

The chain combines TRBV19 with TRBJ1-2; 8 bases agree with TRBD1. CDR3 length: 15 residues. Germline CDR1 reads LNHDA; CDR2 reads SQIVND (reference sequence). After removal of 3 bases from V and 6 bases from J, the junction contained 9 bases not matched to a gene. For the CDR3, the DNA is TGTGCCAGTAGTATTTTGGGCGACAGGGGTAATGGCTACACCTTC. This encodes CASSILGDRGNGYTF.

The chain employs TRBV4-3 and TRBJ1-6; D unresolved. V gave up 0 bases and J gave up 7 bases, with 13 bases separating them. Germline CDR1 is LGHNA and CDR2 is YSLEER. The CDR3 spans 16 residues. The CDR3 sequence: CASSQELRHQNSPLHF. CDR3 nucleotides: TGCGCCAGCAGCCAAGAATTGAGACATCAAAATTCACCCCTCCACTTT.

The chain couples TRBV28 to TRBJ2-4; D may be TRBD2 (5 bases). CDR1 and CDR2 from the germline V gene are MDHEN and SYDVKM. The CDR3 is made up of 15 amino acids. V lost 7 bases and J lost 0, with 13 bases in between. The CDR3 protein is CASTPEGKAKNIQYF. The DNA for the CDR3 is TGTGCCAGCACTCCCGAGGGAAAAGCCAAAAACATTCAGTACTTC.

V is TRBV11-2 and J is TRBJ2-3; a weak D match, TRBD2 (5 bases). Germline V CDR1 and CDR2: SGHAT, FQNNGV. Trimming stripped 2 bases from V and 4 bases from J, with 10 bases between. The CDR3 extends over 14 amino acids. The CDR3 here is CASSLSRGSDTQYF. The DNA for the CDR3 is TGTGCCAGCAGCTTAAGTCGGGGTTCAGATACGCAGTATTTT.

This sequence joins TRBV6-2 or TRBV6-3 and TRBJ2-1; tentatively, D is TRBD2 (5 bases). The ends were cut back, 0 bases at V and 7 bases at J, with 19 bases in the middle. The CDR3 sequence is 17 residues long. Germline V gene data show CDR1 as MNHEY and CDR2 as SVGEGT. CDR3 in DNA: TGTGCCAGCAGTTACTCGGGGAAAAAAGTGTGGAGGAATGAGCAGTTCTTC. It is translated as CASSYSGKKVWRNEQFF.

The chain recombines TRBV11-2 with TRBJ2-1; 8 bases align to TRBD2. CDR1 and CDR2 from the germline V gene are SGHAT and FQNNGV. The CDR3 runs 19 residues. The V and J ends lost 3 bases and 0 bases, in that order; junction bases with no gene match: 13. Here the CDR3 DNA reads TGTGCCAGCAGCTTTGTGAGCGGGGGAATCCAAAGCTCCTACAATGAGCAGTTCTTC. It yields the protein CASSFVSGGIQSSYNEQFF.

This chain joins TRBV9 and TRBJ2-7; possible D gene TRBD1, 6 bases. Deletions cut 8 bases from V and 4 bases from J, with 16 bases between. Germline CDR1 and CDR2: SGDLS and YYNGEE. The CDR3 totals 13 residues. The CDR3 loop is CARGAGPSYEQYF. CDR3 DNA: TGTGCCAGGGGGGCAGGTCCGTCGTACGAGCAGTACTTC.